This paragraph covers one TCR beta chain sequence. Antigen specificity is unknown. TCRdb reprocessed the 5' RACE reads and keeps a single row for each CDR3 protein, giving no DNA. There are more than 350,000 distinct CDR3 sequences in the sample, with about 2.3% held by the top ten. This sample is drawn from a study of monozygotic twins with inflammatory bowel disease. Study conclusions and caveats: IBD patients had lower TCRbeta diversity (inverse Simpson) than healthy co-twins.

The CDR3 length is 16 residues. Germline values: CDR1 MGHRA, CDR2 YSYEKL. The origin of this receptor is a human donor with ulcerative colitis or Crohn's disease, or a healthy co-twin of an affected twin (not recorded which). The sequenced material came from blood. V is TRBV4-1 and J is TRBJ1-3. The CDR3 here is CASSQAGTFSGNTIYF.